This TCR beta chain was identified during a study of cytomegalovirus exposure and HLA in healthy donors (dated by TCRdb to 2015 to 2018). In terms of the full investigation: According to a later analysis, the roughly 130 validation repertoires were produced on the same platform as the approximately 610 repertoires of the first cohort. The aim of the study was to test whether cataloging public T cell receptors could identify signatures of past pathogen exposure. A separate validation cohort of approximately 120 different subjects was used in addition to the roughly 640-subject first cohort. To predict cytomegalovirus infection status, the study combined high-throughput TCR immunosequencing, statistical association of individual TCRs with disease status, and machine learning.

Looking up the germline V gene yields CDR1 SGHDT and CDR2 YYEEEE. From the cysteine through the phenylalanine, the CDR3 covers 15 amino acids. Only the CDR3 portion is preserved as DNA: 45 bases, with reading frame beginning at the first base. V lost 4 bases and J lost 6 bases, and the count of bases not matched to a germline gene is 6. Receptor libraries were prepared by the immunoSEQ multiplex PCR assay. On the study's bioinformatics: A statistical classification framework was built for diagnosing cytomegalovirus status from the catalog of TCR beta chain sequences. Not all clones reach the TCRdb copy of this immuneACCESS table, which keeps in-frame sequences only. Checked studies attribute under half of the gap to unresolved V genes and leave the rest unexplained. V and J calls and clone size come straight from that table; D and trimming were deduced from the DNA. The sample records under 95,000 clones, 94% of which are singletons. 2.1% of the sample goes to the ten largest clones.

Broader findings and caveats from the paper: A later analysis lacked HLA typing for the validation cohort, so it scored co-occurrence in that cohort across all 120 repertoires. The classifier was reported to diagnose cytomegalovirus status with high specificity and sensitivity in both the original and validation cohorts. While some public TCRs were present in many individuals, most TCR sequences turned up only very rarely across donors. Subsequent analysis determined that TCRs grouped into clusters in the first cohort also showed a tendency toward co-occurrence across the 90 to 150 validation repertoires, and approximately 94% of cluster scores exceeded 0. The authors suggested that the approach could potentially be extended to other disease states and immunological phenotypes. A few of the identified cytomegalovirus-associated TCR beta chains were confirmed in vitro to be specific for cytomegalovirus antigens. The study gave a list of around 170 TCR beta chains associated with cytomegalovirus.

Separate from the approximately 700-subject first cohort, the validation cohort of 120 subjects was the group to which the donors belonged. Points on this clone: The antigen it binds to is not known. No base-level quality is on record; no much larger clone is a single base apart.

The sample was PBMCs. This receptor chain uses TRBV5-6 and TRBJ1-5; TRBD1 matches 11 bases in the middle. This clonotype originated in a woman aged 18-29 years in good health and CMV-seronegative. The sequence in DNA is TGTGCCAGCAGCGCGGGGACAGGGGGAGTTCAGCCCCAGCATTTT. This translates into CASSAGTGGVQPQHF.